This is a list of T cell receptor beta chains from one sample in a study of CD8 T cells in ankylosing spondylitis. TCRdb re-analysed the 5' RACE reads in MiXCR, keeping a single row per CDR3 protein. The repertoire holds about 25,000 distinct CDR3 sequences, with roughly 2.4% as singletons. Material: blood, either unsorted or a sorted T cell fraction (not recorded which). The receptor set was obtained from a female donor with ankylosing spondylitis or in good health (not recorded which). Both conserved end residues are part of each CDR3. A D gene is named only where the DNA matches it firmly. Clone size, where shown, is once, few, many, or a class for clones that have expanded.

clone_size,d_call,v_call,j_call,cdr3_nt,cdr3_aa
many,NA,TRBV9,TRBJ2-1,TGTGCCAGCAGCGTAGCCCCAGACCGCTCCTACAATGAGCAGTTCTTC,CASSVAPDRSYNEQFF
many,TRBD1,TRBV9,TRBJ2-3,TGTGCCAGCAGCCCGGAAGGGACAGGGTTTAAAGATACGCAGTATTTT,CASSPEGTGFKDTQYF
many,NA,TRBV9,TRBJ2-1,TGTGCCAGCAGTGACACTCAAAGCGCCAACTCCTACAATGAGCAGTTCTTC,CASSDTQSANSYNEQFF
many,TRBD2,TRBV9,TRBJ2-3,TGTGCCAGCAGCCCCAGGACTAGTTTTGCAGATACGCAGTATTTT,CASSPRTSFADTQYF
many,NA,TRBV9,TRBJ2-1,TGTGCCAGCAGCGTAGCCTTGTACAATGAGCAGTTCTTC,CASSVALYNEQFF
medium-sized,TRBD2,TRBV9,TRBJ2-5,TGTGCCAGCAGCCTTAGCGGGAGGGCCTTCTTAGAGACCCAGTACTTC,CASSLSGRAFLETQYF
many,NA,TRBV9,TRBJ1-4,TGTGCCAGCAGCGTAGTGGCGGCAACTAATGAAAAACTGTTTTTT,CASSVVAATNEKLFF
many,NA,TRBV9,TRBJ1-1,TGTGCCAGCAGCGTAGAGGCAGGTGGGAACACTGAAGCTTTCTTT,CASSVEAGGNTEAFF
many,NA,TRBV9,TRBJ2-7,TGTGCCAGCAGCCCTTGGGCACCCCCCTACGAGCAGTACTTC,CASSPWAPPYEQYF
many,NA,TRBV9,TRBJ2-3,TGTGCCAGCAGCGTAGTCGGGATGCCCAAGACAGATACGCAGTATTTT,CASSVVGMPKTDTQYF
many,NA,TRBV9,TRBJ2-5,TGTGCCAGCAGCGTAGAGGGGGTAGGGCAAGAGACCCAGTACTTC,CASSVEGVGQETQYF
many,NA,TRBV9,TRBJ2-3,TGTGCCAGCAGCGCAGAAGGTTGGGTAGATACGCAGTATTTT,CASSAEGWVDTQYF
many,NA,TRBV9,TRBJ2-2,TGTGCCAGCAGCGTAGGCGGGACGGCCGCTTCACTACTAACCGGGGAGCTGTTTTTT,CASSVGGTAASLLTGELFF
many,NA,TRBV9,TRBJ2-5,TGTGCCAGCAGCGTAGTGGGGACACGGCAAGAGACCCAGTACTTC,CASSVVGTRQETQYF
many,TRBD1,TRBV9,TRBJ2-1,TGTGCCAGCAGCGTAGGTGTTATTGGACAGGGGCCCAATGAGCAGTTCTTC,CASSVGVIGQGPNEQFF
many,TRBD1,TRBV9,TRBJ2-5,TGTGCCAGCAGCGTAAATCCGGGACAGGGCGAGACCCAGTACTTC,CASSVNPGQGETQYF
many,TRBD2,TRBV9,TRBJ2-2,TGTGCCAGCAGCGCCGGGACTAGCGGGTACACCGGGGAGCTGTTTTTT,CASSAGTSGYTGELFF
medium-sized,TRBD2,TRBV9,TRBJ2-1,TGTGCCAGCAGCGTAGGACTAGCGGGAGTCCCCTCCTACAATGAGCAGTTCTTC,CASSVGLAGVPSYNEQFF
many,TRBD1,TRBV9,TRBJ2-7,TGTGCCAGCAGCCCATGGACAGGGGGTAACAACGAGCAGTACTTC,CASSPWTGGNNEQYF
medium-sized,NA,TRBV9,TRBJ2-5,TGTGCCAGCAGCGTAGCGCCAGCCGGAGGGAAAGAGACCCAGTACTTC,CASSVAPAGGKETQYF
many,NA,TRBV9,TRBJ2-3,TGTGCCAGCAGCGTAGGGGTATCGGGCACAGATACGCAGTATTTT,CASSVGVSGTDTQYF
many,NA,TRBV9,TRBJ2-3,TGTGCCAGCAGCGTATTTGGGACAGATACGCAGTATTTT,CASSVFGTDTQYF
NA,NA,TRBV9,TRBJ1-1,TGTGCCAGCAGCCCAGCGGGGGGCCTGAACACTGAAGCTTTCTTT,CASSPAGGLNTEAFF
many,NA,TRBV9,TRBJ2-5,TGTGCCAGCAGCGTGGGAAGTCAGGGTCAAGAGACCCAGTACTTC,CASSVGSQGQETQYF
many,NA,TRBV9,TRBJ2-5,TGTGCCAGCAGCACCAACCAAGAGACCCAGTACTTC,CASSTNQETQYF
many,NA,TRBV9,TRBJ2-3,TGTGCCAGCAGCGAGCCCCGAACATGGAACACAGATACGCAGTATTTT,CASSEPRTWNTDTQYF
many,NA,TRBV9,TRBJ2-3,TGTGCCAGCAGCGTAGGTCGGCTTGACAGGCCAGGCGGGTCAGATACGCAGTATTTT,CASSVGRLDRPGGSDTQYF
many,TRBD2,TRBV9,TRBJ2-1,TGTGCCAGCAGCGGGGAGCGGGGGGCGATCGGGAATGAGCAGTTCTTC,CASSGERGAIGNEQFF
many,NA,TRBV9,TRBJ1-3,TGTGCCAGCAGCGAGGGGATCTCTGGAAACACCATATATTTT,CASSEGISGNTIYF
many,TRBD2,TRBV9,TRBJ2-5,TGTGCCAGCAGCGTAGCCGGGACTAGCGGGAGGGCGGAGACCCAGTACTTC,CASSVAGTSGRAETQYF
many,NA,TRBV9,TRBJ1-1,TGTGCCAGCAGCGGGCAAGGGGGAGGCGATGAAGCTTTCTTT,CASSGQGGGDEAFF
many,TRBD1,TRBV9,TRBJ2-3,TGTGCCAGCAGCTCGAGGACAGGGAGCACAGATACGCAGTATTTT,CASSSRTGSTDTQYF
many,NA,TRBV9,TRBJ2-1,TGTGCCAGCAGCGGAGCAGGCAATGAGCAGTTCTTC,CASSGAGNEQFF
many,TRBD1,TRBV9,TRBJ2-5,TGTGCCAGCAGCCCCCAACCTTGGACAGGGGGCGAGACCCAGTACTTC,CASSPQPWTGGETQYF
many,TRBD2,TRBV9,TRBJ2-1,TGTGCCAGCAGCGCGACCCTACGGGGGGGGGAGCAGTTCTTC,CASSATLRGGEQFF
many,NA,TRBV9,TRBJ2-2,TGTGCCAGCAGCGTAGACAGGGTAAACACCGGGGAGCTGTTTTTT,CASSVDRVNTGELFF
many,TRBD1,TRBV9,TRBJ2-1,TGTGCCAGCAGCGTAGGACCAGTTGGGACAGGGTCCTACAATGAGCAGTTCTTC,CASSVGPVGTGSYNEQFF
many,NA,TRBV9,TRBJ2-1,TGTGCCAGCAGCAGGTCAGTCTCCTACAATGAGCAGTTCTTC,CASSRSVSYNEQFF
many,NA,TRBV9,TRBJ2-3,TGTGCCAGCAGCGCCCGCGTGGGGGCCGATACAGATACGCAGTATTTT,CASSARVGADTDTQYF
many,NA,TRBV9,TRBJ2-3,TGTGCCAGCAGCGTAACGTCAGATACGCAGTATTTT,CASSVTSDTQYF
many,TRBD1,TRBV9,TRBJ2-1,TGTGCCAGCAGCCCTAATTGGGACAGGGTTGTCAATGAGCAGTTCTTC,CASSPNWDRVVNEQFF
many,NA,TRBV9,TRBJ1-1,TGTGCCAGCAGCGTAGTGAGGGGGAACACTGAAGCTTTCTTT,CASSVVRGNTEAFF